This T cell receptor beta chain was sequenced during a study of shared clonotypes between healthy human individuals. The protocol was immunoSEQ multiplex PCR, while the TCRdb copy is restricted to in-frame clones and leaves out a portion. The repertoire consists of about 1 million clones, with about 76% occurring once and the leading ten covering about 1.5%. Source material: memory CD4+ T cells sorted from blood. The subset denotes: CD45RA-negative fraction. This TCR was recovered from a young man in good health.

This chain's CDR3 is CSAADRGLRETQYF. CDR3 nucleotides: TGCAGCGCGGCGGACAGGGGGCTCCGAGAGACCCAGTACTTC. The V call is TRBV29-1, the J call TRBJ2-5; 11 nucleotides agree with TRBD1. CDR1 and CDR2 (germline): SQVTM, ANQGSEA. V was pared by 7 bases and J by 4 bases, with 8 bases of the junction left unmatched. The CDR3 is made up of 14 amino acids.